This T cell receptor (beta chain) was obtained from a study of cytomegalovirus exposure and HLA in healthy donors. Whole-study context: Drawn from HLA-typed donors, roughly 87 million unique TCRs were held in an early data release.

Study observations and caveats: Earlier analysis looked at TCR beta V segments, and most were productive about 87% or about 30% of the time.

Among the donors, all were healthy bone marrow donors. It was with 60 Vbeta and 13 Jbeta primers that the PCR ran. Original processing methods: The authors later counted 65 million to 80 million unique TCR beta chains, 9 million to 14 million of them shared. The method was immunoSEQ multiplex PCR; TCRdb's version includes in-frame clones alone and lacks a portion of them. V and J calls and clone size are as listed in that table; D and trimming were resolved from the DNA. Found here are about 120,000 clones, around 77% of them singletons; the top ten hold more than 15%. Note on this clone: Its target is not known.

Germline CDR1 KGHSH, CDR2 LQKENI. The CDR3 loop spans 15 amino acids. V was pared by 5 bases and J by 5 bases, with 15 bases between. The clonotype comes from a man aged 45-65 years in good health and CMV-seropositive. V gene TRBV18 combines with J gene TRBJ1-4; no firm D call. Sequenced sample: PBMCs. CDR3 DNA sequence: TGTGCCAGCTCAGAATCCGGGATCAGAAATGAAAAACTGTTTTTT. Translating gives CASSESGIRNEKLFF. Supplemented by reference TRBV18 and TRBJ1-4, the full variable domain reads NAGVMQNPRHLVRRRGQEARLRCSPMKGHSHVYWYRQLPEEGLKFMVYLQKENIIDESGMPKERFSAEFPKEGPSILRIQQVVRGDSAAYFCASSESGIRNEKLFFGSGTQLSVL.